Below are 10 T cell receptor beta chains sequenced from a single sample in a study of T cells in Graves' hyperthyroidism and ophthalmopathy. Amplified TCR beta CDR3 regions derived from RNA transcripts. HTBI primers were used for first-round RT-PCR of the TCR CDR3. TCRdb analysed the multiplex PCR reads with MiXCR anew, one entry per CDR3 protein. The sample includes over 700,000 distinct CDR3 sequences, around a sixth of them seen just once. Sequencing was done on a sample of blood. The source is a woman aged 45-65 years with Graves' hyperthyroidism that later progressed to Graves' ophthalmopathy.

This clonotype was detected ten times or more. The rearrangement links TRBV28 to TRBJ1-5; the D gene is possibly TRBD1 (5 bases). This CDR3 is 13 amino acids long. Germline values: CDR1 MDHEN, CDR2 SYDVKM. V was shortened by 5 bases and J by 5 bases, with 10 bases between the two germline ends. CDR3 region: CASSPGSYQPQHF. The CDR3 DNA is TGTGCCAGCAGTCCAGGGTCCTATCAGCCCCAGCATTTT.

In this sample, this clonotype turned up a few times. The CDR3 region is CASSYSQGAGTEAFF. For the CDR3, the DNA is TGTGCCAGCAGTTACTCCCAGGGGGCGGGCACTGAAGCTTTCTTT. The rearrangement joins TRBV6-6 to TRBJ1-1; 8 nucleotides agree with TRBD1. With V trimmed by 0 bases and J by 4 bases, 4 bases remained unmatched. This CDR3 comprises 15 residues. Germline CDR1 and CDR2: MNHNY and SVGAGI (reference sequence).

This chain joins TRBV20-1 and TRBJ1-1, with TRBD1 identical over 8 bases. This CDR3 is 15 amino acids long. J was trimmed by 5 bases and V by 1 base; bases with no gene match: 9. Germline CDR1 is DFQATT and CDR2 is SNEGSKA (reference sequence). DNA for the CDR3: TGCAGTGCTAGAGCGCTGACAGGGGAAAGGACTGAAGCTTTCTTT. This encodes CSARALTGERTEAFF.

This clonotype was counted between two and nine times. The chain combines TRBV3-1 with TRBJ2-5; no firm D call. V was trimmed by 3 bases and J by 3 bases, leaving 8 bases between them. Germline loops: CDR1 LGHDT, CDR2 YNNKEL (reference sequence). There are 13 residues in the CDR3. DNA for the CDR3: TGTGCCAGCAGCCATCTCCTAGAAGAGACCCAGTACTTC. This gives the protein CASSHLLEETQYF.

There are a few counts of this clonotype. The chain recombines TRBV9 with TRBJ1-4; D perhaps matches TRBD1 (5 bases). This CDR3 comprises 15 residues. Trimming removed 0 bases from V and 4 bases from J, with 10 bases in between. Germline CDR1 SGDLS, CDR2 YYNGEE. CDR3 nucleotides: TGTGCCAGCAGCGTAGCCGGGACCTATAATGAAAAACTGTTTTTT. Translation: CASSVAGTYNEKLFF.

The V and J genes are TRBV6-2 or TRBV6-3 and TRBJ2-5; TRBD2 matches at 7 bases. The CDR3 contains 19 residues. J was trimmed by 1 base and V by 3 bases; bases with no gene match: 17. CDR1 is MNHEY, CDR2 SVGEGT, per germline. Here the CDR3 reads CASSYGRNRDYSGQETQYF. CDR3 nucleotide sequence: TGTGCCAGCAGTTATGGGCGGAACCGGGACTACTCCGGCCAAGAGACCCAGTACTTC.

This clonotype occurred many times. This rearrangement joins TRBV6-1 to TRBJ2-1; 8 bases are a match to TRBD1. Germline loops: CDR1 MNHNS, CDR2 SASEGT. Trimming took 8 bases from V and 4 from J; bases not matched to a gene: 7. This CDR3 has 14 residues. DNA for the CDR3: TGTGCCAGCGGCGAGACAGGGGAATACAATGAGCAGTTCTTC. Residues: CASGETGEYNEQFF.

This clonotype was observed at least ten times. CDR3 loop: CASSLWTGEVDGYTF. In DNA, the CDR3 is TGCGCCAGCAGCCTGTGGACAGGGGAGGTGGATGGCTACACCTTC. The V gene is TRBV5-1, the J gene TRBJ1-2; 9 positions match TRBD1. The CDR3 totals 15 residues. From germline, CDR1 is SGHRS and CDR2 YFSETQ. Trimming at V came to 4 bases and at J to 6 bases, leaving 10 bases not matched to a gene. Full variable domain (rest looked up from reference TRBV5-1 and TRBJ1-2): KAGVTQTPRYLIKTRGQQVTLSCSPISGHRSVSWYQQTPGQGLQFLFEYFSETQRNKGNFPGRFSGRQFSNSRSEMNVSTLELGDSALYLCASSLWTGEVDGYTFGSGTRLTVV.

This clonotype was observed a handful of times. The chain has TRBV11-2 and TRBJ2-7, with 9 bases identical to TRBD1. Germline V CDR1 and CDR2: SGHAT, FQNNGV. The CDR3 spans 15 residues. The V segment lost 6 bases and the J segment 2 bases; nucleotides outside the gene matches: 8. The CDR3 loop is CASRSPGQGPYEQYF. The DNA of the CDR3 is TGTGCCAGCAGAAGCCCGGGACAGGGACCCTACGAGCAGTACTTC. Full variable domain (remainder filled in from reference TRBV11-2 and TRBJ2-7): EAGVAQSPRYKIIEKRQSVAFWCNPISGHATLYWYQQILGQGPKLLIQFQNNGVVDDSQLPKDRFSAERLKGVDSTLKIQPAKLEDSAVYLCASRSPGQGPYEQYFGPGTRLTVT.

This clonotype showed up just a few times. The CDR3 DNA reads as TGTGCCAGCAGCTTAACGCGGAGAGCCTACGAGCAGTACTTC. Translating gives CASSLTRRAYEQYF. This chain links TRBV13 with TRBJ2-7; D not certain. The CDR3 is made up of 14 amino acids. Germline V lookup: CDR1 PRHDT, CDR2 FYEKMQ (reference sequence). Trimming pared 2 bases from V and 2 bases from J, leaving 10 bases between. Full variable domain (remainder filled in from reference TRBV13 and TRBJ2-7): AAGVIQSPRHLIKEKRETATLKCYPIPRHDTVYWYQQGPGQDPQFLISFYEKMQSDKGSIPDRFSAQQFSDYHSELNMSSLELGDSALYFCASSLTRRAYEQYFGPGTRLTVT.